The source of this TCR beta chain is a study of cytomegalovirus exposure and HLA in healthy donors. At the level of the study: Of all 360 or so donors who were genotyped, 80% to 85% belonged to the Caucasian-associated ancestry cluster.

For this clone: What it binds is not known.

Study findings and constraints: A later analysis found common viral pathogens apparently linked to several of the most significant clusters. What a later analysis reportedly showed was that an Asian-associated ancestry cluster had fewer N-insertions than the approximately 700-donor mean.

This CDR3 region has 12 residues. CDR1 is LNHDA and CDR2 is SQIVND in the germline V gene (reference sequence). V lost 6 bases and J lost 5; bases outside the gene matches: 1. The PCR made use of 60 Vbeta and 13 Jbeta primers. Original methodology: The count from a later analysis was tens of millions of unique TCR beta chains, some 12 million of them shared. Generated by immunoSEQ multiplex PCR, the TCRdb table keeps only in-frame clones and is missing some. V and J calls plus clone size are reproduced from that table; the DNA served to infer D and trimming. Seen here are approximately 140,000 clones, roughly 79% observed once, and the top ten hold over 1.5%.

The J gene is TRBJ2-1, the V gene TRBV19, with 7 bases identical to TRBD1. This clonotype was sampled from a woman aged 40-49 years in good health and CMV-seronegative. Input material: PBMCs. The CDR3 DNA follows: TGTGCCAGTAGCAGGGGGAACAATGAGCAGTTCTTC. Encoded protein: CASSRGNNEQFF.